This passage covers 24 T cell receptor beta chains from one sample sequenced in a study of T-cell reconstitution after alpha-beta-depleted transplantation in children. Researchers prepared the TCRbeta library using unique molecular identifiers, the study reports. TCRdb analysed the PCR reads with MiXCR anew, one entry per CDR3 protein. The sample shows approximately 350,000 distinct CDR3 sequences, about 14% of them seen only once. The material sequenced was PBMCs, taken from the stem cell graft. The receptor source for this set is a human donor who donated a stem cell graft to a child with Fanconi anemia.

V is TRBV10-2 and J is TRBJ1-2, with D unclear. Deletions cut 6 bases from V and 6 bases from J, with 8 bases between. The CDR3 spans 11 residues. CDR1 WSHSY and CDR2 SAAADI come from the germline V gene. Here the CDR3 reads CASRGNDGYTF. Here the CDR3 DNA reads TGCGCCAGCAGGGGGAACGATGGCTACACCTTC.

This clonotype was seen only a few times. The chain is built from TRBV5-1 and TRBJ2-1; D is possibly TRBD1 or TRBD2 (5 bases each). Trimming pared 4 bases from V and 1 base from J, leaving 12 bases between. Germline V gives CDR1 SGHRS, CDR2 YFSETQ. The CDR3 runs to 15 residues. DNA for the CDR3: TGCGCCAGCAGCGGGCAGGGACCTTCCTACAATGAGCAGTTCTTC. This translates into CASSGQGPSYNEQFF.

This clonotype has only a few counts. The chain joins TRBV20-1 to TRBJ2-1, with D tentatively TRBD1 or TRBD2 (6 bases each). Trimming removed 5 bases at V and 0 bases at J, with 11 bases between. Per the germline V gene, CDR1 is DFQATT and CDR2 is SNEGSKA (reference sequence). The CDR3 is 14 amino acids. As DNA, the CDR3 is TGCAGTGCTGAGGGGGGCGTCTCCTACAATGAGCAGTTCTTC. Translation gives CSAEGGVSYNEQFF.

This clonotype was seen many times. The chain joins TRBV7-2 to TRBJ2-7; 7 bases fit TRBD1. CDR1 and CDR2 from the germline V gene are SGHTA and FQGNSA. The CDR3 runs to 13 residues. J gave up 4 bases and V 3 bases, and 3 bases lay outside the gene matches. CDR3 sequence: CASSFDREYEQYF. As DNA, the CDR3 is TGTGCCAGCAGCTTCGACAGGGAGTACGAGCAGTACTTC. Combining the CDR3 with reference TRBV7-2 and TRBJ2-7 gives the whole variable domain GAGVSQSPSNKVTEKGKDVELRCDPISGHTALYWYRQSLGQGLEFLIYFQGNSAPDKSGLPSDRFSAERTGGSVSTLTIQRTQQEDSAVYLCASSFDREYEQYFGPGTRLTVT.

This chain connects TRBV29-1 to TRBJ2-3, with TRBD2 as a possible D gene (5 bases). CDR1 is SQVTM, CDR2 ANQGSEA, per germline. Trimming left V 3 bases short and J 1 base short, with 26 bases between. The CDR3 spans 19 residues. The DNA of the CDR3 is TGCAGCGTTGAGGCCCCCAGTAGCGCCGCTTACCCGCGCACAGATACGCAGTATTTT. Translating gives CSVEAPSSAAYPRTDTQYF.

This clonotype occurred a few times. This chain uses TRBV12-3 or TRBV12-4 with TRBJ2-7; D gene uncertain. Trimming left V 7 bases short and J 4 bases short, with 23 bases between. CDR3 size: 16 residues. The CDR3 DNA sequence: TGTGCCAGCAATCTCTTGGGCGGACCGCAGTCTTACGAGCAGTACTTC. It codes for CASNLLGGPQSYEQYF.

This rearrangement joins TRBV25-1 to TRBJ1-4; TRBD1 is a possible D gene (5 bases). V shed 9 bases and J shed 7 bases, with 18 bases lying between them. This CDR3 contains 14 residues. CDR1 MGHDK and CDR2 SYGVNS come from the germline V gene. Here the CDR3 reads CASATVAGTEKLFF. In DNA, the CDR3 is TGTGCCAGTGCCACCGTGGCAGGGACTGAAAAACTGTTTTTT. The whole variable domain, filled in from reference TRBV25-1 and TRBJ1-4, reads EADIYQTPRYLVIGTGKKITLECSQTMGHDKMYWYQQDPGMELHLIHYSYGVNSTEKGDLSSESTVSRIRTEHFPLTLESARPSHTSQYLCASATVAGTEKLFFGSGTQLSVL.

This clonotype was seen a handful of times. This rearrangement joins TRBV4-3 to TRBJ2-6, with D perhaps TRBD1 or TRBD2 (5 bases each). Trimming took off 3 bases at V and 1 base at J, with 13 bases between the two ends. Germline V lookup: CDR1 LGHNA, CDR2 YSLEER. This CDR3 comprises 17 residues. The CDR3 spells CASSQGDMGSGANVLTF. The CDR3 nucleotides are TGCGCCAGCAGCCAGGGGGATATGGGGTCTGGGGCCAACGTCCTGACTTTC.

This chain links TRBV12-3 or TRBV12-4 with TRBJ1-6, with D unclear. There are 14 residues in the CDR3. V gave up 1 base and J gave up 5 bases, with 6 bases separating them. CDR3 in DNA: TGTGCCAGCAGTTTAGAGGCCAATAATTCACCCCTCCACTTT. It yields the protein CASSLEANNSPLHF.

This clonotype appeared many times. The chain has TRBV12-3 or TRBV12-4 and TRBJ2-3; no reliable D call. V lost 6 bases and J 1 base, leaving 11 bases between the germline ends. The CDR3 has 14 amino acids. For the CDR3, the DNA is TGTGCCAGCAGCTCTTATGTGGGCACAGATACGCAGTATTTT. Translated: CASSSYVGTDTQYF.

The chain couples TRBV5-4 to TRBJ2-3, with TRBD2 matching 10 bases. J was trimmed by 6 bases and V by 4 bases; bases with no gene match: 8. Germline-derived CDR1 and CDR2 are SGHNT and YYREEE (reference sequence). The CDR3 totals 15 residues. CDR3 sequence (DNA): TGTGCCAGCAGCCCCGAGCCTAGCGGGGGTGATACGCAGTATTTT. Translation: CASSPEPSGGDTQYF.

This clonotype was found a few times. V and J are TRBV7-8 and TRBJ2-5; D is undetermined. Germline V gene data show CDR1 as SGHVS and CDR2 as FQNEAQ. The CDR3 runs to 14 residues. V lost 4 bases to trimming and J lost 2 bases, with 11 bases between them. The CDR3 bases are TGTGCCAGCAGCTCACCGGGCCGACAAGAGACCCAGTACTTC. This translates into CASSSPGRQETQYF.

The CDR3 nucleotides are TGTGCCAGCAGCCTGGACCTCGAGGGGCCGGGGTTCTTC. Translated, it gives CASSLDLEGPGFF. The V and J genes are TRBV3-1 and TRBJ2-1; TRBD1 or TRBD2 may be the D gene (5 bases each). The V gene's germline CDR1 is LGHDT and CDR2 YNNKEL (reference sequence). The V end lost 4 bases, the J end lost 15 bases, and 19 bases lay between the germline ends. The CDR3 consists of 13 residues.

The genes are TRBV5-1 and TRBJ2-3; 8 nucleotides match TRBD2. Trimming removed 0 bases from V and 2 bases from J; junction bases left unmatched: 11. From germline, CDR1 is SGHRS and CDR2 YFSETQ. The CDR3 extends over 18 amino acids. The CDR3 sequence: CASSLGLVAGGNTDTQYF. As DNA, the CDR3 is TGCGCCAGCAGCTTGGGTTTGGTGGCGGGGGGAAACACAGATACGCAGTATTTT.

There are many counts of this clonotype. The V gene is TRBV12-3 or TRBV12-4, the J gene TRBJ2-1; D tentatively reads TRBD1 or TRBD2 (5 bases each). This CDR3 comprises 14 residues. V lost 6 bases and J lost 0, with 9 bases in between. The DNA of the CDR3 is TGTGCCAGCAGCGAAGGGACCTCCTACAATGAGCAGTTCTTC. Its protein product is CASSEGTSYNEQFF.

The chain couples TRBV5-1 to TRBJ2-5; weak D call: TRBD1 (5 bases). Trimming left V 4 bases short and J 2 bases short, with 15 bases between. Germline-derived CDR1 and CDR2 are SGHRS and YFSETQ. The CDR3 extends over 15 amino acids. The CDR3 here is CASSPVRRQQETQYF. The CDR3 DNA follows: TGCGCCAGCAGCCCAGTGAGGAGACAGCAAGAGACCCAGTACTTC.

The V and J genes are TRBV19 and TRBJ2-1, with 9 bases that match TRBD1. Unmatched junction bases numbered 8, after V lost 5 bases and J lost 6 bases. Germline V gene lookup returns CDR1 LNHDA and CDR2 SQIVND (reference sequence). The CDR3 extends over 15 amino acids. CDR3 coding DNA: TGTGCCAGTAGTCTCGGGACAGGGATACTCAATGAGCAGTTCTTC. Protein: CASSLGTGILNEQFF.

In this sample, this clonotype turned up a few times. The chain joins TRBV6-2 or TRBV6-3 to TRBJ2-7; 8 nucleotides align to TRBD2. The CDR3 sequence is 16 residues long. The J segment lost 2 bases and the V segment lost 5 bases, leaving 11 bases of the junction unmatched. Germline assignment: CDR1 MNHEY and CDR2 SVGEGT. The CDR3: CASSPGPGLGTYEQYF. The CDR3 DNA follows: TGTGCCAGCAGTCCGGGTCCGGGACTAGGGACCTACGAGCAGTACTTC.

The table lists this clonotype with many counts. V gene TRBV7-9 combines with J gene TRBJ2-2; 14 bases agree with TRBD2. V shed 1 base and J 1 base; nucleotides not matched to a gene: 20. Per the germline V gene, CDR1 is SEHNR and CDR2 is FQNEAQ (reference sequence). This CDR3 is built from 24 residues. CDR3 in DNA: TGTGCCAGCAGCTTAGTTCAGTTGCCCGGGACTAGCGGGGGAAATCGGGTGAACACCGGGGAGCTGTTTTTT. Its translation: CASSLVQLPGTSGGNRVNTGELFF.

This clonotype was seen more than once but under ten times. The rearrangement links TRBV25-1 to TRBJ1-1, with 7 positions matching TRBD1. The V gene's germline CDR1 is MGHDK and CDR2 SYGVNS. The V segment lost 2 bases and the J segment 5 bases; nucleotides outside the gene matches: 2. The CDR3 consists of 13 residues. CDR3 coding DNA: TGTGCCAGCAGTGAACAGACAGGGACTGAAGCTTTCTTT. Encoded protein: CASSEQTGTEAFF.

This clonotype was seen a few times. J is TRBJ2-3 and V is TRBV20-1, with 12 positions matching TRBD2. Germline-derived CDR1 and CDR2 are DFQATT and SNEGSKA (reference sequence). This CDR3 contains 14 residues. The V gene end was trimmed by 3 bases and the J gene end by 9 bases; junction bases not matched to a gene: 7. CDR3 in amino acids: CSASSSGGAGTQYF. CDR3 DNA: TGCAGTGCTAGTTCTAGCGGGGGGGCGGGGACGCAGTATTTT.

As DNA, the CDR3 is TGTGCCAGCAGCTTAGGGGCCGGGGCGATCTACGAGCAGTACGTC. Its translation is CASSLGAGAIYEQYV. The chain is built from TRBV7-6 and TRBJ2-7, with D perhaps assigned TRBD1 or TRBD2 (5 bases each). Germline CDR1 and CDR2: SGHVS and FNYEAQ. The CDR3 consists of 15 residues. V lost 1 base to trimming and J lost 3 bases, with 13 bases between them.

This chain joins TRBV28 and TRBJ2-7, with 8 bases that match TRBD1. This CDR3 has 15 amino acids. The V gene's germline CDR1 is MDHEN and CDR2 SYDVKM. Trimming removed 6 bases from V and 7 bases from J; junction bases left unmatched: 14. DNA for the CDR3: TGTGCCAGCAGAGGCACAGGGGGACTCGGAGGGGAGCAGTACGTC. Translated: CASRGTGGLGGEQYV.

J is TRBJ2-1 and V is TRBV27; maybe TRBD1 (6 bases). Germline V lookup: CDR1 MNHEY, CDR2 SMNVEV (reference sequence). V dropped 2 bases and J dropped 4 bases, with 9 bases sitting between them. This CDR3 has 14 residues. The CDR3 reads CASSLIGQYNEQFF. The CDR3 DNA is TGTGCCAGCAGTTTAATCGGACAGTACAATGAGCAGTTCTTC.